Sequencing of this TCR beta chain was carried out in a study of cytomegalovirus exposure and HLA in healthy donors. General observations from the study: Accounts indicate the classifier identified cytomegalovirus status with strong specificity and sensitivity. Most TCR sequences proved rare, with some public TCRs found in many donors. The authors listed roughly 150 TCR beta chains as cytomegalovirus-associated.

CDR3 length equals 13 residues. Germline V gives CDR1 SNHLY, CDR2 FYNNEI. Trimming took 8 bases from V and 7 from J, leaving 15 bases between them. Comment on this clone: Antigen unknown.

Sequencing used immunoSEQ multiplex PCR; TCRdb keeps in-frame clones, though not all of them. The table shows about 160,000 clones, with approximately 86% occurring only once. This clonotype was sampled from a woman aged 18-29 years in good health and CMV-seronegative. Input material: PBMCs. The rearrangement links TRBV2 to TRBJ2-1, with D perhaps TRBD2 (6 bases). The CDR3 region has the DNA TGTGCCAGCTTGCGGGACGGTAGAAATGAGCAGTTCTTC. Its protein is CASLRDGRNEQFF.